Sequencing of this TCR beta chain was carried out in a study of T cells in Graves' hyperthyroidism and ophthalmopathy. From RNA transcripts, TCR beta CDR3 regions were amplified. Initially, a first-round RT-PCR of the TCR CDR3 employed the HTBI primer set. MiXCR was run by TCRdb on the multiplex PCR reads, yielding one entry per CDR3 protein. The sample records about 640,000 distinct CDR3 sequences, 14% being singletons. CDR1 and CDR2 from the germline V gene are LGHNA and YNFKEQ. The CDR3 runs 14 residues. Trimming removed 0 bases from V and 7 bases from J, with 12 bases in between. This clonotype was seen many times.

This chain uses TRBV4-2 with TRBJ1-2; possible D gene TRBD1, 5 bases. Source material: blood. The TCR sequence derives from a woman aged 45 to 65 with Graves' ophthalmopathy. CDR3 residues: CASSQDRAGFGYTF. Here the CDR3 DNA reads TGTGCCAGCAGCCAAGATCGGGCAGGGTTTGGCTACACCTTC.